The next 23 T cell receptor beta chains were all read from a single sample in a study of shared clonotypes between healthy human individuals. Naive CD8 cells, CD45RO-negative and positively selected for CCR7, excluded terminally differentiated effector memory CD45RA+ cells. The assay was immunoSEQ multiplex PCR, and TCRdb's table has in-frame clones only and misses some. Of fewer than 1 million clones in the sample, 90% to 97% were seen once. Sequencing used naive CD8+ T cells sorted from blood. The receptors shown here come from a man between 25 and 39 years old in good health.

V usage is TRBV10-3 and J usage is TRBJ2-2; perhaps TRBD1 as D (5 bases). The CDR3 extends over 14 amino acids. CDR1 and CDR2 (germline): ENHRY, SYGVKD. The germline V and J ends were trimmed by 7 bases and 0 bases, with 9 bases remaining between them. The CDR3 region is CAIKGRTNTGELFF. The CDR3 coding sequence is TGTGCCATCAAGGGGCGCACGAACACCGGGGAGCTGTTTTTT.

V and J are TRBV11-2 and TRBJ2-5; possibly TRBD1 for D (6 bases). The V gene lost 4 bases and the J gene lost 5 bases, with 17 bases spanning the gap. CDR1 and CDR2 from the germline V gene are SGHAT and FQNNGV. This CDR3 region has 15 residues. The CDR3: CASSSEEDRSETQYF. The CDR3 coding sequence is TGTGCCAGCAGCTCAGAGGAAGACAGGAGTGAGACCCAGTACTTC. Full variable domain (rest looked up from reference TRBV11-2 and TRBJ2-5): EAGVAQSPRYKIIEKRQSVAFWCNPISGHATLYWYQQILGQGPKLLIQFQNNGVVDDSQLPKDRFSAERLKGVDSTLKIQPAKLEDSAVYLCASSSEEDRSETQYFGPGTRLLVL.

The gene calls are TRBV10-3 and TRBJ2-7; no definite D call. The V end lost 4 bases, the J end lost 0 bases, and 10 bases lay between the germline ends. The CDR3 length is 14 residues. CDR1 and CDR2 from the germline V gene are ENHRY and SYGVKD. The CDR3 region is CAISGYTRSYEQYF. Here the CDR3 DNA reads TGTGCCATCAGTGGCTACACTCGCTCCTACGAGCAGTACTTC.

The rearrangement links TRBV11-3 to TRBJ2-7; D remains ambiguous. Trimming shortened V by 5 bases and J by 3 bases, and 11 bases separated the two germline ends. The CDR3 sequence is 13 residues long. Germline V lookup: CDR1 SGHNT, CDR2 YENEEA. CDR3 loop: CASSPPGGYEQYF. The CDR3 coding sequence is TGTGCCAGCAGCCCCCCCGGCGGCTACGAGCAGTACTTC.

This chain connects TRBV27 to TRBJ2-1, with D tentatively TRBD1 (5 bases). CDR3 length equals 14 residues. The germline V and J ends were trimmed by 6 bases and 2 bases, with 11 bases remaining between them. The germline V gene has CDR1 MNHEY and CDR2 SMNVEV (reference sequence). The CDR3 DNA sequence: TGTGCCAGCAGGGCAGGGTTGCCCTACAATGAGCAGTTCTTC. Amino acids: CASRAGLPYNEQFF.

DNA of the CDR3: TGTGCCAGCAGTGGCCCCCTGGGGATAAACTATGGCTACACCTTC. It yields the protein CASSGPLGINYGYTF. The chain is built from TRBV25-1 and TRBJ1-2; D is ambiguous. Between the trimmed V and J ends, which lost 4 bases and 2 bases, there was a span of 14 bases. Germline V CDR1 and CDR2: MGHDK, SYGVNS. The CDR3 sequence is 15 residues long.

This clone showed up just once. The J gene is TRBJ1-1, the V gene TRBV6-5; the D is unclear. The CDR3 consists of 15 residues. Germline lookup yields CDR1 MNHEY and CDR2 SVGAGI. Deletions cut 2 bases from V and 1 base from J, with 11 bases between. CDR3 bases: TGTGCCAGCAGTTACCCAGACGGCTCGAACACTGAAGCTTTCTTT. Its translation is CASSYPDGSNTEAFF.

J is TRBJ2-2 and V is TRBV10-2, with TRBD2 matching over 9 bases. V lost 10 bases to trimming and J lost 2 bases; unmatched junction nucleotides: 11. CDR3 length equals 16 residues. The germline V gene encodes CDR1 WSHSY and CDR2 SAAADI. The CDR3 spells CATLPTSGTNTGELFF. CDR3 bases: TGCGCCACCTTACCGACTAGCGGAACTAACACCGGGGAGCTGTTTTTT.

The V call is TRBV7-9, the J call TRBJ2-7; possibly TRBD2 for D (5 bases). The CDR3 runs to 13 residues. CDR1 SEHNR and CDR2 FQNEAQ come from the germline V gene (reference sequence). V was trimmed by 1 base and J by 5 bases, leaving 9 bases between them. The CDR3 loop is CASSLETMDEQYF. The CDR3 bases are TGTGCCAGCAGCTTAGAGACTATGGACGAGCAGTACTTC.

V and J are TRBV29-1 and TRBJ2-1, with 8 bases matching TRBD2. J was trimmed by 0 bases and V by 4 bases; bases with no gene match: 5. The germline V gene encodes CDR1 SQVTM and CDR2 ANQGSEA. CDR3 size: 15 residues. The CDR3 nucleotides are TGCAGCGTTGTATCCAGCGGGAGCTCCTACAATGAGCAGTTCTTC. Translated, it gives CSVVSSGSSYNEQFF.

V gene TRBV9 combines with J gene TRBJ2-7, with TRBD1 identical over 10 bases. The CDR3 is made up of 15 amino acids. V was clipped by 3 bases and J by 4 bases; unmatched bases: 7. Germline V lookup: CDR1 SGDLS, CDR2 YYNGEE. As DNA, the CDR3 is TGTGCCAGCAGCGCCAGCAAGGACAGGGGGTACGAGCAGTACTTC. Protein sequence: CASSASKDRGYEQYF.

The CDR3 sequence is CASSWGKGETQYF. In DNA form, the CDR3 reads TGTGCCAGCAGCTGGGGGAAAGGCGAGACCCAGTACTTC. The chain employs TRBV7-6 and TRBJ2-5; D may match TRBD1 or TRBD2 (5 bases each). V gave up 4 bases and J gave up 5 bases, with 11 bases separating them. Germline lookup yields CDR1 SGHVS and CDR2 FNYEAQ. The CDR3 consists of 13 residues.

The chain's CDR3 is CASSDGLAGTDTQYF. Here the CDR3 DNA reads TGTGCCAGCAGTGACGGACTAGCGGGCACAGATACGCAGTATTTT. The V call is TRBV2, the J call TRBJ2-3, with 10 bases that match TRBD2. Germline values: CDR1 SNHLY, CDR2 FYNNEI. Trimming at V came to 3 bases and at J to 1 base, leaving 1 base not matched to a gene. This CDR3 is 15 amino acids long.

A single count supports this clone. This chain links TRBV5-1 with TRBJ1-1; 9 bases agree with TRBD1. The ends lost 4 bases at V and 3 bases at J; junction bases unmatched: 13. Germline CDR1 reads SGHRS; CDR2 reads YFSETQ. This CDR3 region has 17 residues. The DNA for the CDR3 is TGCGCCAGCAGCAAGGGACAGGGAATTCCTTCGTACACTGAAGCTTTCTTT. It specifies CASSKGQGIPSYTEAFF.

CDR3 in amino acids: CASSMATGWVAEAFF. DNA of the CDR3: TGTGCCAGCAGCATGGCTACAGGGTGGGTCGCTGAAGCTTTCTTT. The chain recombines TRBV7-2 with TRBJ1-1; D is possibly TRBD1 (6 bases). This CDR3 comprises 15 residues. V dropped 5 bases and J dropped 6 bases, with 19 bases sitting between them. Germline V lookup: CDR1 SGHTA, CDR2 FQGNSA.

This clone was seen a handful of times. This chain joins TRBV25-1 and TRBJ2-7; tentatively, D is TRBD1 (5 bases). Germline V lookup: CDR1 MGHDK, CDR2 SYGVNS. The length of the CDR3 is 14 residues. The germline V and J ends were trimmed by 3 bases and 2 bases, with 11 bases remaining between them. CDR3 nucleotide sequence: TGTGCCAGCAGTGATTTTGACAGTCCCTACGAGCAGTACTTC. Encoded protein: CASSDFDSPYEQYF.

J is TRBJ2-7 and V is TRBV30, with 7 bases fitting TRBD2. From germline, CDR1 is GTSNPN and CDR2 SVGIG (reference sequence). This CDR3 has 12 amino acids. V shed 1 base and J 6 bases; nucleotides not matched to a gene: 3. This chain's CDR3 is CAWSGPSGEQYF. The CDR3 coding sequence is TGTGCCTGGAGTGGCCCTAGCGGCGAGCAGTACTTC.

This rearrangement joins TRBV9 to TRBJ2-7; D may be TRBD2 (6 bases). V lost 4 bases to trimming and J lost 2 bases, with 10 bases between them. This CDR3 has 13 amino acids. The germline V gene has CDR1 SGDLS and CDR2 YYNGEE. DNA for the CDR3: TGTGCCAGCAGCAAATCGGGAGCCTACGAGCAGTACTTC. Its protein product is CASSKSGAYEQYF. Looking up the rest from reference TRBV9 and TRBJ2-7 gives the full variable domain: DSGVTQTPKHLITATGQRVTLRCSPRSGDLSVYWYQQSLDQGLQFLIQYYNGEERAKGNILERFSAQQFPDLHSELNLSSLELGDSALYFCASSKSGAYEQYFGPGTRLTVT.

This clone was recorded once. The rearrangement uses TRBV6-1 and TRBJ2-2, with D uncertain. The CDR3 is made up of 15 amino acids. Per the germline V gene, CDR1 is MNHNS and CDR2 is SASEGT. V was clipped by 6 bases and J by 4 bases, with 15 bases between them. The DNA for the CDR3 is TGTGCCAGCAGCCTCGAGCCATGGGGCACCGGGGAGCTGTTTTTT. This encodes CASSLEPWGTGELFF.

In its sample, this clone was seen once. V usage is TRBV2 and J usage is TRBJ2-7, with a tentative D call TRBD2 (6 bases). V dropped 6 bases and J dropped 2 bases, with 20 bases sitting between them. Germline V gives CDR1 SNHLY, CDR2 FYNNEI. There are 16 residues in the CDR3. CDR3: CASRPGLSDGPYEQYF. The CDR3 DNA reads TGTGCCAGCAGACCGGGACTTTCGGACGGGCCCTACGAGCAGTACTTC.

This clone was seen just once. The chain is built from TRBV7-6 and TRBJ2-7, with D unresolved. Trimming removed 1 base from V and 0 bases from J, with 7 bases in between. Per germline, CDR1 SGHVS and CDR2 FNYEAQ. This CDR3 spans 14 amino acids. CDR3 in amino acids: CASSLVENSYEQYF. The CDR3 DNA is TGTGCCAGCAGCTTAGTCGAGAACTCCTACGAGCAGTACTTC.

The chain links TRBV15 to TRBJ2-1; no reliable D call. V was pared by 0 bases and J by 5 bases, with 8 bases between. The CDR3 has 14 residues. Germline V gene lookup returns CDR1 LNHNV and CDR2 YYDKDF (reference sequence). For the CDR3, the DNA is TGTGCCACCAGCAGAGATACCGGAGACAATGAGCAGTTCTTC. This encodes CATSRDTGDNEQFF. The full variable domain, with the rest looked up from reference TRBV15 and TRBJ2-1, is DAMVIQNPRYQVTQFGKPVTLSCSQTLNHNVMYWYQQKSSQAPKLLFHYYDKDFNNEADTPDNFQSRRPNTSFCFLDIRSPGLGDTAMYLCATSRDTGDNEQFFGPGTRLTVL.

The V and J genes are TRBV27 and TRBJ2-1; tentative D call: TRBD1 (6 bases). Germline CDR1 reads MNHEY; CDR2 reads SMNVEV (reference sequence). V lost 4 bases and J lost 2, with 12 bases in between. This CDR3 has 15 residues. The CDR3 DNA reads as TGTGCCAGCAGTTGGGGACACGAAACCTACAATGAGCAGTTCTTC. Protein: CASSWGHETYNEQFF.